In its sample, the clone carrying this TCR beta chain was seen a few times. The data were taken from a study of Graves' ophthalmopathy and Graves' hyperthyroidism. Investigators amplified TCR beta CDR3 regions from RNA transcripts. Scientists carried out first-round RT-PCR using HTBI primers and then a second-round multiplex PCR. TCRdb recomputed calls from the multiplex PCR reads with MiXCR, one row per CDR3 protein. The sample yields about 740,000 distinct CDR3 sequences, about 44% seen once. The TCR sequence derives from an adult man with Graves' ophthalmopathy. Sequencing used peripheral blood.

The CDR3 DNA reads TGTGCCAGCAGTCATACAGGGTCCTACGAGCAGTACTTC. It is translated as CASSHTGSYEQYF. This chain uses TRBV27 with TRBJ2-7; maybe TRBD1 (6 bases). Trimming stripped 5 bases from V and 1 base from J, with 9 bases between. Germline-derived CDR1 and CDR2 are MNHEY and SMNVEV (reference sequence). The CDR3 length is 13 residues.